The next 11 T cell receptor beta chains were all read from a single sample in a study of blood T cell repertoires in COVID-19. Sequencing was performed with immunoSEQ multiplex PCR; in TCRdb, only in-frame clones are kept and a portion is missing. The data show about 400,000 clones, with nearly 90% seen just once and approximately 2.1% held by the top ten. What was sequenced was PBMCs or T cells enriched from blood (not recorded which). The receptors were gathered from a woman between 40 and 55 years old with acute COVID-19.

CDR3 bases: TGTGCCTGGAGTGTACTTAACGGCTACACCTTC. Its translation is CAWSVLNGYTF. The J gene is TRBJ1-2, the V gene TRBV30; D remains ambiguous. Trimming took off 0 bases at V and 8 bases at J, with 7 bases between the two ends. This CDR3 region has 11 residues. Germline V gene data show CDR1 as GTSNPN and CDR2 as SVGIG (reference sequence). The variable domain in full, completed from reference TRBV30 and TRBJ1-2, reads SQTIHQWPATLVQPVGSPLSLECTVEGTSNPNLYWYRQAAGRGLQLLFYSVGIGQISSEVPQNLSASRPQDRQFILSSKKLLLSDSGFYLCAWSVLNGYTFGSGTRLTVV.

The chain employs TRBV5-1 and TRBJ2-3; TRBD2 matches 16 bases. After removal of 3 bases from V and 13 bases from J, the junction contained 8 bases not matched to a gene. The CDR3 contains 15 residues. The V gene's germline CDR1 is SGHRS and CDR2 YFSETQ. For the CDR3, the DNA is TGCGCCAGCAGCTCTGGGACTAGCGGGGGGGCCAATAAGTATTTT. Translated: CASSSGTSGGANKYF. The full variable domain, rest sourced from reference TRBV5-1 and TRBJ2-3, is KAGVTQTPRYLIKTRGQQVTLSCSPISGHRSVSWYQQTPGQGLQFLFEYFSETQRNKGNFPGRFSGRQFSNSRSEMNVSTLELGDSALYLCASSSGTSGGANKYFGPGTRLTVL.

In DNA form, the CDR3 reads TGTGCCAGTACTTTAGCGGGGAACACCGGGGAGCTGTTTTTT. Residues: CASTLAGNTGELFF. This rearrangement joins TRBV9 to TRBJ2-2; TRBD2 matches 7 bases. This CDR3 is 14 amino acids long. Germline V CDR1 and CDR2: SGDLS, YYNGEE. V was pared by 8 bases and J by 1 base, with 5 bases of the junction left unmatched.

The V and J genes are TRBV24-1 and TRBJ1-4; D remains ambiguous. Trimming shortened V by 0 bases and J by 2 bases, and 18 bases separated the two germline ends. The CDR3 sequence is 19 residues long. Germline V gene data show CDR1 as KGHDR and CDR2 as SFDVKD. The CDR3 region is CATSDLRQTSLGTNEKLFF. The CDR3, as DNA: TGTGCCACCAGTGATTTGCGGCAGACCTCCCTGGGCACTAATGAAAAACTGTTTTTT.

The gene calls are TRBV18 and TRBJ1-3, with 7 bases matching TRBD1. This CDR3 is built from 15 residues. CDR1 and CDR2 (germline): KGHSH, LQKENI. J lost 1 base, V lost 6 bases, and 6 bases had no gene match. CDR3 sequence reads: CASSRDSLSGNTIYF. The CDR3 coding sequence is TGTGCCAGCTCGCGGGACAGTCTATCTGGAAACACCATATATTTT.

CDR3 sequence: CAWSEGFFWEQYF. The CDR3 nucleotides read TGTGCCTGGAGTGAGGGGTTTTTTTGGGAGCAGTACTTC. The chain couples TRBV30 to TRBJ2-7; perhaps TRBD1 as D (5 bases). The CDR3 covers 13 residues. The V gene lost 1 base and the J gene lost 7 bases, with 14 bases spanning the gap. The germline CDR1 and CDR2 sequences are GTSNPN and SVGIG (reference sequence).

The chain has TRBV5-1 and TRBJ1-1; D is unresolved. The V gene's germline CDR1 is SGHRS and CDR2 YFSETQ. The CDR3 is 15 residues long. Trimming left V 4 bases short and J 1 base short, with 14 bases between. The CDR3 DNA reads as TGCGCCAGCAGCCCCGCGGAGATCGCGAACACTGAAGCTTTCTTT. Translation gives CASSPAEIANTEAFF.

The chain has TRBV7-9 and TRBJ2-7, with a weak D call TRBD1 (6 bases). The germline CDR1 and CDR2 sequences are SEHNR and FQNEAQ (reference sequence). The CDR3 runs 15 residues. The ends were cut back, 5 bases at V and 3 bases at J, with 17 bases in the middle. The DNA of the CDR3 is TGTGCCAGCAGCGGCAGGGGCTTTAGGGGCTACGAGCAGTACTTC. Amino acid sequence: CASSGRGFRGYEQYF.

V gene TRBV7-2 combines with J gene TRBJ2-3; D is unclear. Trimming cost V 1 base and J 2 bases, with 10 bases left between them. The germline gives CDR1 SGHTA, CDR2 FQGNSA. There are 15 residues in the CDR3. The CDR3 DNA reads TGTGCCAGCAGCTTAGGTGTTTCCATCACAGATACGCAGTATTTT. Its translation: CASSLGVSITDTQYF.

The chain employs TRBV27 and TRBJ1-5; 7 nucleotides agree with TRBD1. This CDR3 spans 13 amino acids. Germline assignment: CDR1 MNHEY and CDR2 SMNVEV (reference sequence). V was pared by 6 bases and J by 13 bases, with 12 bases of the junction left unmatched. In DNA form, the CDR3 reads TGTGCCAGCAGCATTAACGGACAGGCCGATCAGCATTTT. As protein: CASSINGQADQHF.

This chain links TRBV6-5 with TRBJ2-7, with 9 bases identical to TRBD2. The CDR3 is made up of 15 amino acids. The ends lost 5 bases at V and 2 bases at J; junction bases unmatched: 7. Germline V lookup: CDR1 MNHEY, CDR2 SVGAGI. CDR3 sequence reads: CASSPLSGGTYEQYF. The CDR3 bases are TGTGCCAGCAGTCCTCTGAGCGGGGGGACCTACGAGCAGTACTTC.